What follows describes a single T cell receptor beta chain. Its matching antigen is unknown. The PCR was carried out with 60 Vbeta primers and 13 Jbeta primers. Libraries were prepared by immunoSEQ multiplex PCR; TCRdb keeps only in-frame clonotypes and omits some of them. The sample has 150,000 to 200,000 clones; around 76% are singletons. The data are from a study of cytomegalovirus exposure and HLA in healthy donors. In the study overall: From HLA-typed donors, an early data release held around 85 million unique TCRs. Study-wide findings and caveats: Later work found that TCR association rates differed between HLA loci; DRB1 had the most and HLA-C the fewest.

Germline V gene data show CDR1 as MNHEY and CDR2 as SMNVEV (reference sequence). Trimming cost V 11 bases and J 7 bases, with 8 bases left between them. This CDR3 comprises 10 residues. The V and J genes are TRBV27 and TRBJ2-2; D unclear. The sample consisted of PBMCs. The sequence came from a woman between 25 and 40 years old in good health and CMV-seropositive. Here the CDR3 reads CAPNSGELFF. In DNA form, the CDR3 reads TGTGCCCCCAATAGCGGGGAGCTGTTTTTT.